The rows below give T cell receptor beta chains drawn from one sample of a study of T-cell reconstitution after alpha-beta-depleted transplantation in children. Via MiXCR, TCRdb re-called the PCR reads, giving one row per CDR3 protein. The sample has nearly 250,000 distinct CDR3 sequences; 6.5% to 10% are singletons. The input for sequencing was PBMCs, mostly from graft donor cells, taken 180 days after TCRalphabeta/CD19-depleted stem cell transplant. The source is a male patient younger than 18 who had a stem cell transplant for acute lymphoblastic leukemia, so the T cells may come from the graft donor. Both conserved end residues are part of each CDR3. Each record gives: J gene, clone size, D gene, V gene, CDR3 protein, CDR3 DNA. D genes are given only for firm matches. Size is stated as once, few, many or a size class.

TRBJ1-1 | many | NA | TRBV20-1 | CSALRGAVTEAFF | TGCAGCGCCCTGCGGGGGGCAGTTACTGAAGCTTTCTTT
TRBJ2-3 | many | TRBD2 | TRBV5-1 | CASSLGTSGTTDTQYF | TGCGCCAGCAGCTTGGGGACTAGCGGGACCACAGATACGCAGTATTTT
TRBJ2-2 | many | TRBD1 | TRBV7-9 | CASSDRDRDAGELFF | TGTGCCAGCAGCGACCGGGACAGGGACGCCGGGGAGCTGTTTTTT
TRBJ2-7 | many | TRBD1 | TRBV10-3 | CAISGTGDDEQYF | TGTGCCATCAGCGGGACAGGGGACGACGAGCAGTACTTC
TRBJ2-3 | few | NA | TRBV2 | CASSSTGFDTQYF | TGTGCCAGCAGTAGCACAGGGTTTGATACGCAGTATTTT
TRBJ1-5 | many | NA | TRBV12-3/TRBV12-4 | CASSLSTGESNQPQHF | TGTGCCAGCAGTCTATCGACAGGCGAGAGCAATCAGCCCCAGCATTTT
TRBJ2-7 | many | NA | TRBV29-1 | CSVDRQGLGEQYF | TGCAGCGTTGATCGTCAGGGGCTGGGGGAGCAGTACTTC
TRBJ2-7 | many | NA | TRBV12-3/TRBV12-4 | CASSWLGGEQYF | TGTGCCAGCAGTTGGCTAGGGGGGGAGCAGTACTTC
TRBJ2-1 | many | NA | TRBV5-1 | CASSLALADNEQFF | TGCGCCAGCAGCTTGGCCTTGGCCGACAATGAGCAGTTCTTC
TRBJ2-4 | many | NA | TRBV12-3/TRBV12-4 | CASSLDLMAKNIQYF | TGTGCCAGCAGCCTCGATTTGATGGCCAAAAACATTCAGTACTTC
TRBJ1-2 | few | TRBD1 | TRBV12-3/TRBV12-4 | CASSPQTGTNYGYTF | TGTGCCAGCAGTCCTCAGACAGGGACTAACTATGGCTACACCTTC
TRBJ2-1 | many | TRBD1 | TRBV18 | CASSPPDREQFF | TGTGCCAGCTCACCCCCGGACAGGGAGCAGTTCTTC
TRBJ1-3 | many | NA | TRBV9 | CASSGAEGNTIYF | TGTGCCAGCAGCGGGGCAGAGGGAAACACCATATATTTT
TRBJ1-5 | many | TRBD1 | TRBV7-8 | CASSAGTASNQPQHF | TGTGCCAGCAGCGCAGGGACAGCTAGCAATCAGCCCCAGCATTTT
TRBJ2-5 | many | TRBD1 | TRBV7-8 | CASSPGTGQETQYF | TGTGCCAGCAGCCCAGGGACAGGTCAAGAGACCCAGTACTTC
TRBJ2-1 | many | NA | TRBV7-2 | CASSPRGAIYNEQFF | TGTGCCAGCAGCCCCCGAGGGGCCATCTACAATGAGCAGTTCTTC
TRBJ2-1 | many | NA | TRBV20-1 | CSASQPLSYNEQFF | TGCAGTGCTAGTCAACCTCTCTCCTACAATGAGCAGTTCTTC
TRBJ2-1 | many | NA | TRBV7-3 | CASSLRGRLNEQFF | TGTGCCAGCAGCTTAAGGGGGCGGCTCAATGAGCAGTTCTTC
TRBJ2-7 | many | NA | TRBV2 | CASSPRQAREQYF | TGTGCCAGCAGTCCACGACAGGCGCGGGAGCAGTACTTC
TRBJ2-5 | many | TRBD1 | TRBV6-1 | CASRLQGSQETQYF | TGTGCCAGCAGGCTACAGGGGTCCCAAGAGACCCAGTACTTC
TRBJ1-4 | many | TRBD1 | TRBV12-3/TRBV12-4 | CASSRTGTEKLFF | TGTGCCAGCAGTCGGACAGGAACTGAAAAACTGTTTTTT
TRBJ2-7 | many | TRBD1 | TRBV5-1 | CASSRNRGQGYEQYF | TGCGCCAGCAGCCGAAACAGGGGGCAGGGATACGAGCAGTACTTC
TRBJ1-1 | many | NA | TRBV12-3/TRBV12-4 | CASSFPTGNTEAFF | TGTGCCAGCAGTTTCCCCACAGGGAACACTGAAGCTTTCTTT
TRBJ2-4 | many | TRBD2 | TRBV29-1 | CSVMGLAAKNIQYF | TGCAGCGTTATGGGACTAGCAGCCAAAAACATTCAGTACTTC
TRBJ2-3 | few | NA | TRBV9 | CASSPSGTRTDTQYF | TGTGCCAGCAGCCCTTCCGGGACCCGCACAGATACGCAGTATTTT
TRBJ1-6 | many | NA | TRBV4-3 | CASSQEVFGSPLHF | TGCGCCAGCAGCCAGGAGGTGTTTGGATCACCCCTCCACTTT
TRBJ2-1 | many | NA | TRBV27 | CASSKDTGRGVHNEQFF | TGTGCCAGCAGTAAAGATACAGGGAGGGGGGTCCACAATGAGCAGTTCTTC
TRBJ1-2 | many | NA | TRBV20-1 | CSASAPSYGYTF | TGCAGTGCTTCCGCCCCGTCCTATGGCTACACCTTC